Reported below is one T cell receptor beta chain. Profiled with immunoSEQ multiplex PCR; TCRdb holds only in-frame clones, not every one. This table has 70,000 or so clones, about 90% appearing once. These data belong to a study of T cell changes during pregnancy in multiple sclerosis. This CDR3 has 15 residues. Germline values: CDR1 SGHRS, CDR2 YFSETQ. V was pared by 4 bases and J by 8 bases, with 10 bases of the junction left unmatched. The sequence was obtained from a female donor with multiple sclerosis, enrolled in a pregnancy study. The chain links TRBV5-1 to TRBJ2-1; 9 bases are shared with TRBD2. Specimen: CD4+ T cells from peripheral blood mononuclear cells, collected before pregnancy. The CDR3 is CASSHGAGGADEQFF. DNA for the CDR3: TGCGCCAGCAGCCACGGGGCGGGGGGGGCCGATGAGCAGTTCTTC.